A single sample is the source of the 12 T cell receptor beta chains below, sequenced in a study of blood T cell repertoires in COVID-19. The data were produced by immunoSEQ multiplex PCR, yet TCRdb's version contains in-frame clones alone and is incomplete. The sample lists some 180,000 clones, 75% to 90% occurring once. The material sequenced was PBMCs or T cells enriched from blood (not recorded which). The receptors were gathered from a man aged 35-49 years who had recovered from COVID-19.

The V gene is TRBV5-1, the J gene TRBJ2-3, with TRBD1 matching 7 bases. The length of the CDR3 is 20 residues. With V trimmed by 4 bases and J by 0 bases, 20 bases remained unmatched. Germline assignment: CDR1 SGHRS and CDR2 YFSETQ. Written as DNA, the CDR3 is TGCGCCAGCAGCCCGATACCTGGGGGAACAGGGGCTTCTAGCACAGATACGCAGTATTTT. This sequence encodes CASSPIPGGTGASSTDTQYF.

The J gene is TRBJ2-7, the V gene TRBV19, with D perhaps TRBD2 (6 bases). V lost 5 bases, J lost 0 bases, and 11 bases lay in between. Germline CDR1 reads LNHDA; CDR2 reads SQIVND (reference sequence). The CDR3 is 14 residues long. CDR3 sequence: CASSGTQSSYEQYF. Written as DNA, the CDR3 is TGTGCCAGTAGTGGGACTCAGAGCTCCTACGAGCAGTACTTC.

This sequence joins TRBV14 and TRBJ1-2; 8 bases agree with TRBD1. Germline-derived CDR1 and CDR2 are SGHDN and FVKESK. This CDR3 has 17 residues. V was pared by 4 bases and J by 4 bases, with 14 bases of the junction left unmatched. This CDR3 reads CASSPHGQGLTSYGYTF. The CDR3 coding sequence is TGTGCCAGCAGCCCGCACGGACAGGGTCTAACCAGCTATGGCTACACCTTC.

This chain connects TRBV15 to TRBJ1-4; a possible D gene is TRBD1 (6 bases). V dropped 2 bases and J dropped 6 bases, with 10 bases sitting between them. There are 14 residues in the CDR3. From germline, CDR1 is LNHNV and CDR2 YYDKDF (reference sequence). DNA of the CDR3: TGTGCCACCAGCAGACCCGAGGGGGATGAAAAACTGTTTTTT. Translating gives CATSRPEGDEKLFF.

This clone was seen once. This chain links TRBV6-1 with TRBJ1-6; tentative D call: TRBD1 (6 bases). The germline V gene encodes CDR1 MNHNS and CDR2 SASEGT. The CDR3 extends over 14 amino acids. V dropped 2 bases and J dropped 8 bases, with 10 bases sitting between them. The DNA for the CDR3 is TGTGCCAGCAGTGAACAGGGGTTTGATTCACCCCTCCACTTT. Residues: CASSEQGFDSPLHF.

The CDR3 DNA sequence: TGTGCCAGCAGCTTAGCTGTGGAGGGACCCTATGGCTACACCTTC. This encodes CASSLAVEGPYGYTF. V and J are TRBV7-9 and TRBJ1-2, with a possible D match to TRBD1 (5 bases). The ends were cut back, 0 bases at V and 4 bases at J, with 12 bases in the middle. Looked up from germline, CDR1 is SEHNR and CDR2 is FQNEAQ (reference sequence). This CDR3 region has 15 residues.

The chain employs TRBV14 and TRBJ1-6; no clear D gene. Germline CDR1 SGHDN, CDR2 FVKESK. The V and J ends lost 1 base and 14 bases respectively, with 18 bases between them. This CDR3 comprises 15 residues. The CDR3 DNA follows: TGTGCCAGCAGCCAAGGCGGCGGTTTTCGTCGGGCCCTCCACTTT. It yields the protein CASSQGGGFRRALHF.

The chain has TRBV21-1 and TRBJ1-3; the table's D call, TRBD1, was not checked against the DNA. TRBV21-1 is a pseudogene locus. CDR3 length: 16 residues. CDR3 sequence reads: CASSKARQGRGNTIYF. CDR3 DNA: TGTGCCAGCAGCAAAGCCCGACAGGGGAGAGGAAACACCATATATTTT.

The rearrangement links TRBV10-3 to TRBJ2-2; D is uncertain. Germline CDR1 is ENHRY and CDR2 is SYGVKD. The CDR3 runs to 11 residues. Trimming stripped 7 bases from V and 6 bases from J, with 6 bases between. The DNA for the CDR3 is TGTGCCATCATGCGGCCCGGGGAGCTGTTTTTT. Translating it yields CAIMRPGELFF.

The chain recombines TRBV28 with TRBJ2-1; 8 bases map to TRBD2. Germline V gene data show CDR1 as MDHEN and CDR2 as SYDVKM. V lost 6 bases and J lost 1; bases outside the gene matches: 2. This CDR3 has 14 residues. This CDR3 is CASRRGVSYNEQFF. The DNA for the CDR3 is TGTGCCAGCAGGCGGGGGGTTTCCTACAATGAGCAGTTCTTC. Combining the CDR3 with reference TRBV28 and TRBJ2-1 gives the whole variable domain DVKVTQSSRYLVKRTGEKVFLECVQDMDHENMFWYRQDPGLGLRLIYFSYDVKMKEKGDIPEGYSVSREKKERFSLILESASTNQTSMYLCASRRGVSYNEQFFGPGTRLTVL.

J is TRBJ2-5 and V is TRBV5-6; D unclear. The CDR3 is 15 amino acids. The germline gives CDR1 SGHDT, CDR2 YYEEEE. The V end was cut by 0 bases, the J end by 1 base, with 10 bases between. The CDR3 region is CASSLVDSVQETQYF. DNA for the CDR3: TGTGCCAGCAGCTTGGTTGATTCGGTCCAAGAGACCCAGTACTTC. The full variable domain, its missing parts supplied by reference TRBV5-6 and TRBJ2-5, is DAGVTQSPTHLIKTRGQQVTLRCSPKSGHDTVSWYQQALGQGPQFIFQYYEEEERQRGNFPDRFSGHQFPNYSSELNVNALLLGDSALYLCASSLVDSVQETQYFGPGTRLLVL.

V gene TRBV7-9 combines with J gene TRBJ1-6, with 9 bases matching TRBD1. From germline, CDR1 is SEHNR and CDR2 FQNEAQ (reference sequence). Trimming removed 7 bases from V and 7 bases from J; junction bases left unmatched: 2. The CDR3 sequence is 13 residues long. The CDR3 DNA follows: TGTGCCAGCACCGGGACAGGGAATTCACCCCTCCACTTT. Translation: CASTGTGNSPLHF.